The 5 T cell receptor beta chains presented below share a single source sample, sequenced in a study of CD8 T cells in Susac syndrome. Random hexamers primed reverse transcription of about 0.5 to 1 ug RNA. TCRdb fed the immunoSEQ multiplex PCR reads into MiXCR, producing one record per CDR3 protein. The sample yields about 200,000 distinct CDR3 sequences, 95% seen once. The sequenced sample was CD4+ T cells from PBMCs. Receptor source: a human donor with multiple sclerosis.

The chain couples TRBV30 to TRBJ1-6, with 7 bases identical to TRBD1. Germline CDR1 GTSNPN, CDR2 SVGIG (reference sequence). Germline trimming cut 4 bases from V and 2 bases from J; bases unmatched to any gene: 11. The CDR3 has 17 residues. The CDR3 is CAWTPDRASTYNSPLHF. As DNA, the CDR3 is TGTGCCTGGACCCCCGACAGGGCCTCGACCTATAATTCACCCCTCCACTTT. Using reference TRBV30 and TRBJ1-6 for the parts outside the CDR3, the full variable domain is SQTIHQWPATLVQPVGSPLSLECTVEGTSNPNLYWYRQAAGRGLQLLFYSVGIGQISSEVPQNLSASRPQDRQFILSSKKLLLSDSGFYLCAWTPDRASTYNSPLHFGNGTRLTVT.

The rearrangement links TRBV4-1 to TRBJ1-2, with no clear D. Trimming stripped 2 bases from V and 8 bases from J, with 18 bases between. CDR1 and CDR2 from the germline V gene are MGHRA and YSYEKL. The length of the CDR3 is 15 residues. CDR3 sequence: CASSQLLVISGGYTF. The CDR3 DNA is TGCGCCAGCAGCCAACTCTTGGTAATTAGTGGCGGCTACACCTTC.

The genes are TRBV5-1 and TRBJ2-2; D is uncertain. V lost 0 bases to trimming and J lost 0 bases, with 6 bases between them. CDR1 and CDR2 from the germline V gene are SGHRS and YFSETQ. The CDR3 loop spans 15 amino acids. Here the CDR3 DNA reads TGCGCCAGCAGCTTGGCAGTTCCGAACACCGGGGAGCTGTTTTTT. Its translation: CASSLAVPNTGELFF.

This chain uses TRBV3-1 with TRBJ1-1, with 9 bases that match TRBD1. V was pared by 4 bases and J by 5 bases, with 5 bases of the junction left unmatched. Looked up from germline, CDR1 is LGHDT and CDR2 is YNNKEL (reference sequence). This CDR3 has 14 residues. The CDR3 DNA reads TGTGCCAGCAGCCGGGACAGGGAGAGAACTGAAGCTTTCTTT. Amino acid sequence: CASSRDRERTEAFF.

In its sample, this clonotype was seen once. The chain joins TRBV15 to TRBJ2-2; no reliable D call. Germline CDR1 reads LNHNV; CDR2 reads YYDKDF (reference sequence). The CDR3 contains 12 residues. V was pared by 3 bases and J by 6 bases, with 5 bases between. The CDR3 region is CATSSGPGELFF. CDR3 sequence (DNA): TGTGCCACCAGCAGTGGCCCCGGGGAGCTGTTTTTT.